This T cell receptor beta chain derives from a study of cytomegalovirus exposure and HLA in healthy donors. The germline gives CDR1 SGHNT, CDR2 YYREEE (reference sequence). CDR3 length: 15 residues. V was pared by 1 base and J by 10 bases, with 8 bases of the junction left unmatched. The data were produced by immunoSEQ multiplex PCR, yet TCRdb's version contains in-frame clones alone and is incomplete. The sample carries around 200,000 clones, roughly four fifths recorded once. While the first cohort had 600 to 750 subjects, the donors belonged to the separate validation cohort of fewer than 150 subjects.

The source is a woman in her late teens or twenties in good health and CMV-seropositive. The V gene is TRBV5-4, the J gene TRBJ1-6; TRBD1 matches 7 bases. Sequences were obtained from PBMCs. This CDR3 is CASSLTGRGESPLHF. In DNA, the CDR3 is TGTGCCAGCAGCTTGACGGGCAGGGGGGAGTCACCCCTCCACTTT.